This T cell receptor delta chain was recorded in a study of delta chains in infants with herpesvirus infections (dated by TCRdb to 2021 to 2024). The study in broad terms: A Ugandan infant birth cohort was prospectively followed from birth to characterize gammadelta T cell responses to primary cytomegalovirus (CMV) infection. In infants who were infected with CMV after birth, the study searched for a public fetal Vdelta1/Vgamma8 gammadelta TCR clonotype. gammadelta TCRs were sequenced from PBMC obtained from some 18 CMV-infected infants (one congenitally infected) and 8 CMV-uninfected infants for whom sufficient sample was available. Blood samples from the infants were grouped into approximate ages of 1.5, 4, 8 and 12 months. The previously published Belgian fetal and cord blood gammadelta TCR data were not generated in this cohort and were added only for comparison.

This clone showed up just a few times. What this receptor recognizes is not known. The input lacks base qualities; no much larger clone sits a single base away. The CDR3 measures 20 amino acids from cysteine to phenylalanine. Solely the CDR3 DNA is kept, with 60 bases framed from the first base. Looking up the germline V gene yields CDR1 TSWWSYY and CDR2 QGS. Ends trimmed: V by 2 bases, J by 1 base; bases unmatched to a gene: 18. Libraries were made using RT-PCR. To generate TCR cDNA, PBMC RNA underwent reverse transcription with SuperScript II using gamma-chain- and delta-chain-specific primers. After purification with AMPure XP beads, the cDNA was amplified and indexed with Illumina adapters using the Nextera XT Index Kit. Sequencing of the gammadelta TCR libraries was done on an Illumina MiSeq using a V2 300-cycle kit. In the paper's pipeline: Using MiXCR v2.1.12, CDR3 sequences were assembled, and reads were mapped onto D, J and V genes obtained from GenBank. VDJtools v1.2.1 was used to carry out repertoire analyses of the CDR3 clonotypes. The public reads were reprocessed by TCRdb using CATT, and rows of matching DNA were later combined. The V and J calls were determined by TCRdb, not by the authors. Within this sample are over a thousand delta-chain clones, with more than 30% of them counted one time only. The ten most abundant clones make up approximately 8.8% of the sample.

Pregnant women receiving prenatal care in Kampala, Uganda, were recruited, and the infants of these women were enrolled, with documentation of maternal HIV status required. Home visits to families took place weekly, and collection of infant clinical information, oral swabs and peripheral blood began at 6 weeks of age and was repeated every 4 months after that. After blood was collected in heparin tubes, PBMC were isolated using Ficoll-Paque density gradient centrifugation and then cryopreserved. Here is what the overall study found, with its caveats: In CMV-uninfected infants, the public clonotype might still be present but below the detection limit. The public Vdelta1 clonotype was detected in 4 of 18 CMV-infected infants, namely three infected postnatally before 120 days of age and the congenitally infected infant. Detection of the public clonotype was limited to the first time point after infection, and the public clonotype was not found in uninfected infants or in infants infected after 120 days. The authors acknowledged a small sample size and a lack of race- or environment-matched controls, because almost all Ugandans acquire CMV before adulthood. Public-clonotype frequency among Vdelta1 cells appeared to correlate inversely with age at infection and decayed rapidly, seemingly not persisting beyond around 9 weeks.

The sample here was peripheral blood, taken at time point 2 of longitudinal follow-up. Recombination joined TRDV1 with TRDJ1, with 8 junctional bases fitting TRDD3. The clonotype comes from a human donor who was a Ugandan infant, either HIV-exposed or HIV-unexposed (not recorded which). The nucleotide sequence reads as follows: TGTGCTCTTGGGGAAGGCCAGACTGGGGGGATAGGTTATCCCACCGATAAACTCATCTTT. It translates as CALGEGQTGGIGYPTDKLIF.